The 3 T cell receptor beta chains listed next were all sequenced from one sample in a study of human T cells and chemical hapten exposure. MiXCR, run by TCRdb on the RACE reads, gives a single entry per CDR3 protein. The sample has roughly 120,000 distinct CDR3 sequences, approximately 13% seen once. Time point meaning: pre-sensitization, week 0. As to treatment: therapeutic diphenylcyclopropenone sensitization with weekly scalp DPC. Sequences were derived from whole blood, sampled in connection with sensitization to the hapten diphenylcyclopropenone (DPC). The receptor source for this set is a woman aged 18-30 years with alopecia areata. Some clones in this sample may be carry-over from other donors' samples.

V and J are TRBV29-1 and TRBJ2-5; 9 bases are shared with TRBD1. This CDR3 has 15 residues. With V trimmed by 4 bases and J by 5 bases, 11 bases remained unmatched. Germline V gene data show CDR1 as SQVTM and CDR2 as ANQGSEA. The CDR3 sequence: CSVVPWDREGETQYF. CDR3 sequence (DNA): TGCAGCGTTGTACCCTGGGACAGGGAAGGCGAGACCCAGTACTTC.

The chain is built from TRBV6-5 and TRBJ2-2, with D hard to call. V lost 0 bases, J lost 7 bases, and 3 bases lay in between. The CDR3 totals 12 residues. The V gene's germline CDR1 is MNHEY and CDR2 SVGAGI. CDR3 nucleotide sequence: TGTGCCAGCAGTTACTCGAACGGGGAGCTGTTTTTT. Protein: CASSYSNGELFF.

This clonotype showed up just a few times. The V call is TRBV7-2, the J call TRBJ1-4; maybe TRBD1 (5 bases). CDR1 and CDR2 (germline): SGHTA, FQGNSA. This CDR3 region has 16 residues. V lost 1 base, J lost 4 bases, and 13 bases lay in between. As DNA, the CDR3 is TGTGCCAGCAGCTTAGGGGCGGGGACTAATAATGAAAAACTGTTTTTT. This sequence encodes CASSLGAGTNNEKLFF.